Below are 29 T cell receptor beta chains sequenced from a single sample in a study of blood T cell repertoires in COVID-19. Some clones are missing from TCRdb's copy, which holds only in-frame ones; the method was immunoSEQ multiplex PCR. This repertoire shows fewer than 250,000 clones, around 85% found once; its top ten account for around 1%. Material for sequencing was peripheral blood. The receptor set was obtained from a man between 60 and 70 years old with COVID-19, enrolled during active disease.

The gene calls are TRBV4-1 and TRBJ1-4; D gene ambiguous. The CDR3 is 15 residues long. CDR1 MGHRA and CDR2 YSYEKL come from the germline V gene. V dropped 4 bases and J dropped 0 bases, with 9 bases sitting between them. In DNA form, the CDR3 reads TGCGCCAGCAGCCCCACAGCGGCAACTAATGAAAAACTGTTTTTT. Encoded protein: CASSPTAATNEKLFF.

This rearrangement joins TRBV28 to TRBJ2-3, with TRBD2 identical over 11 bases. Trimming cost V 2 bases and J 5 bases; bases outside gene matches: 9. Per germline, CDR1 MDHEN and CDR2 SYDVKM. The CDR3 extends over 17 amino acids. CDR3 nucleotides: TGTGCCAGCAGTTTAGCAGGACTAGCGGGCGTATTAGATACGCAGTATTTT. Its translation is CASSLAGLAGVLDTQYF.

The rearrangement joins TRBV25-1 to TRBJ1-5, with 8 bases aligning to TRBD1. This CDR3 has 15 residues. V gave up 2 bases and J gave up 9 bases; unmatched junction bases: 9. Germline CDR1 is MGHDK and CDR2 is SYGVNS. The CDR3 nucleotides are TGTGCCAGCAGTGAAAGGGGACAGGACGATGGGCCCCAGCATTTT. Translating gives CASSERGQDDGPQHF.

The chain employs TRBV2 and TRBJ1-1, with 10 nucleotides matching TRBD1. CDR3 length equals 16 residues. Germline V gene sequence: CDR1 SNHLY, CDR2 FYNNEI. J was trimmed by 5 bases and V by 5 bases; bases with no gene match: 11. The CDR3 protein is CASSFRTGGKGTEAFF. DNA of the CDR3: TGTGCCAGCAGTTTCCGGACAGGGGGGAAAGGTACTGAAGCTTTCTTT.

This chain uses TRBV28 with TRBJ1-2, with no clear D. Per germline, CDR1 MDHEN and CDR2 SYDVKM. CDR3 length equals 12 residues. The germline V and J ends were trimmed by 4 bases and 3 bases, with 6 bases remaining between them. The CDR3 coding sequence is TGTGCCAGCAGTTGGAGTGACTATGGCTACACCTTC. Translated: CASSWSDYGYTF.

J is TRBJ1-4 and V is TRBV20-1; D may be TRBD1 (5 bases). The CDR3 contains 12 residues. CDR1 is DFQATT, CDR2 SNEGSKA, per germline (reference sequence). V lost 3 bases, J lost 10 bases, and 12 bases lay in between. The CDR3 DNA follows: TGCAGTGCTAGTAACAGCCAGGGAAAACTGTTTTTT. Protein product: CSASNSQGKLFF.

The CDR3: CASRAIGAETQYF. CDR3 bases: TGCGCCAGCAGGGCCATTGGGGCGGAGACCCAGTACTTC. The chain recombines TRBV10-2 with TRBJ2-5; tentative D call: TRBD1 (5 bases). CDR1 and CDR2 (germline): WSHSY, SAAADI. The CDR3 consists of 13 residues. The V and J ends lost 6 bases and 5 bases respectively, with 13 bases between them.

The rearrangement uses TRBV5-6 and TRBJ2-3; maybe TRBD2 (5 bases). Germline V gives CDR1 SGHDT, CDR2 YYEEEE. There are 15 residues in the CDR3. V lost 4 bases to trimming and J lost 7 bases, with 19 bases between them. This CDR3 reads CASSPRTEPHYTQYF. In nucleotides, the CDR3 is TGTGCCAGCAGCCCAAGGACTGAACCCCACTATACGCAGTATTTT.

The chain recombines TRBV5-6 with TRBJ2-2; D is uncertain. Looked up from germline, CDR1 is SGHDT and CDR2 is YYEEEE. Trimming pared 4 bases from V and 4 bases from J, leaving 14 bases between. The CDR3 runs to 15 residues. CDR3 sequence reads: CASSRRPSGTGELFF. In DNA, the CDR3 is TGTGCCAGCAGCCGTCGCCCGAGTGGCACCGGGGAGCTGTTTTTT. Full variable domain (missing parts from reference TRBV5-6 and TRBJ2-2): DAGVTQSPTHLIKTRGQQVTLRCSPKSGHDTVSWYQQALGQGPQFIFQYYEEEERQRGNFPDRFSGHQFPNYSSELNVNALLLGDSALYLCASSRRPSGTGELFFGEGSRLTVL.

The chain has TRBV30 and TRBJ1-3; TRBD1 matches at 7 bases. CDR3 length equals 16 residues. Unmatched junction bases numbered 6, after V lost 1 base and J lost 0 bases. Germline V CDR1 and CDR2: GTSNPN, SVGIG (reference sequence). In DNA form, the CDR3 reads TGTGCCTGGAGTGGCACCTACAGGGGCTCTGGAAACACCATATATTTT. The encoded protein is CAWSGTYRGSGNTIYF.

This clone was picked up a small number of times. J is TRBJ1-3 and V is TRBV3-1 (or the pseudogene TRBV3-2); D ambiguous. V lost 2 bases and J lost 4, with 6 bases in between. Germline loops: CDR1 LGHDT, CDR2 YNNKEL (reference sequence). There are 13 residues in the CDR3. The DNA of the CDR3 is TGTGCCAGCAGCCAAATAGCCGGAAACACCATATATTTT. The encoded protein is CASSQIAGNTIYF.

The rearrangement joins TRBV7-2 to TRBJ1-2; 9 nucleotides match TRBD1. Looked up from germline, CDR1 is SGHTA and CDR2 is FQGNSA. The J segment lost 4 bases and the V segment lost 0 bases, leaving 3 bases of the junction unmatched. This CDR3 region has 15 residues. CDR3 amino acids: CASSLAGTGTYGYTF. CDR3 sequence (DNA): TGTGCCAGCAGCTTAGCGGGGACAGGGACCTATGGCTACACCTTC.

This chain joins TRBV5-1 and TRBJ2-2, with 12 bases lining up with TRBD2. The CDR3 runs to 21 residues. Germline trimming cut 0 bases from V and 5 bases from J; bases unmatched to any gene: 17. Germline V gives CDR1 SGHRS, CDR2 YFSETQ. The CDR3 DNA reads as TGCGCCAGCAGCTTGGCCGGGACAGCATCCACTAGCGGGAGGTATACCGGGGAGCTGTTTTTT. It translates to CASSLAGTASTSGRYTGELFF.

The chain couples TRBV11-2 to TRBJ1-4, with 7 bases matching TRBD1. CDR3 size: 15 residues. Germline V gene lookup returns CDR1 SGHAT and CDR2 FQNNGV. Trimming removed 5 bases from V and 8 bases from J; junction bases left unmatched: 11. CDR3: CASSARQGMKEKLFF. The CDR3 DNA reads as TGTGCCAGCAGCGCCCGACAGGGAATGAAAGAAAAACTGTTTTTT. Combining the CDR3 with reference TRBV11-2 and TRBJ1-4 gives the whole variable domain EAGVAQSPRYKIIEKRQSVAFWCNPISGHATLYWYQQILGQGPKLLIQFQNNGVVDDSQLPKDRFSAERLKGVDSTLKIQPAKLEDSAVYLCASSARQGMKEKLFFGSGTQLSVL.

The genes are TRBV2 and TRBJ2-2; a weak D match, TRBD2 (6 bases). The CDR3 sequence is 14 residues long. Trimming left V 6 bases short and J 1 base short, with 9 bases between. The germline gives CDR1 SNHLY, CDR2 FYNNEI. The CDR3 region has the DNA TGTGCCAGCAGGGAGGGGCGGAACACCGGGGAGCTGTTTTTT. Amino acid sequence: CASREGRNTGELFF. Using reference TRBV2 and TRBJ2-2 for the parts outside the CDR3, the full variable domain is EPEVTQTPSHQVTQMGQEVILRCVPISNHLYFYWYRQILGQKVEFLVSFYNNEISEKSEIFDDQFSVERPDGSNFTLKIRSTKLEDSAMYFCASREGRNTGELFFGEGSRLTVL.

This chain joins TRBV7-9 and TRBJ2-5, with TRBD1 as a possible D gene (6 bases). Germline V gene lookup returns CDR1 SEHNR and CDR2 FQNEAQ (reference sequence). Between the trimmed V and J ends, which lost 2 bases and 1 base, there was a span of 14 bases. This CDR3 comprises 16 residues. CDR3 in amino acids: CASSLQGSSIQETQYF. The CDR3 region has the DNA TGTGCCAGCAGCTTACAGGGGTCGAGCATCCAAGAGACCCAGTACTTC.

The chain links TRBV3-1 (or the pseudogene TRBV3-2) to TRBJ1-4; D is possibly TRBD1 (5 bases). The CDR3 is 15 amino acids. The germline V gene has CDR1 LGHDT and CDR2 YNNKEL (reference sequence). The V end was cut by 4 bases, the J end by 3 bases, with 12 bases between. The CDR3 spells CASSPAGHANEKLFF. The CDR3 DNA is TGTGCCAGCAGCCCCGCCGGACATGCTAATGAAAAACTGTTTTTT.

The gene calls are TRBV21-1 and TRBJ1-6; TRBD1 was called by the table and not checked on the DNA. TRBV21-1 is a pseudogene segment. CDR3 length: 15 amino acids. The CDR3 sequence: CASSNAEGAGSPLHF. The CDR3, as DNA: TGTGCCAGCAGCAATGCCGAGGGGGCAGGTTCACCCCTCCACTTT.

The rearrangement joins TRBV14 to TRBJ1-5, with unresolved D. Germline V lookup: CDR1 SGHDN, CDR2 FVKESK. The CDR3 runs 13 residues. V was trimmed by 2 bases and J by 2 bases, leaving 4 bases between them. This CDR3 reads CASSQRGNQPQHF. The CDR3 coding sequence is TGTGCCAGCAGCCAACGGGGCAATCAGCCCCAGCATTTT.

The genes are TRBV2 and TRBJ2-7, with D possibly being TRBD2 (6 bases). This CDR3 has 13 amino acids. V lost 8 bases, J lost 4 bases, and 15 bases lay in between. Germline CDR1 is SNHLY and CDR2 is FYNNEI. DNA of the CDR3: TGTGCCAGCTGGGGGACTGGGGGATACGAGCAGTACTTC. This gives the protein CASWGTGGYEQYF.

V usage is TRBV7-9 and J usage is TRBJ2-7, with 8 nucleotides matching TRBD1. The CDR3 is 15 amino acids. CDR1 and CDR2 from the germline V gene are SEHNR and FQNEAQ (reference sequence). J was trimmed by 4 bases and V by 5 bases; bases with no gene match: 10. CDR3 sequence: CASSRSQGAGYEQYF. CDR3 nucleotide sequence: TGTGCCAGCAGCCGCTCCCAGGGGGCGGGATACGAGCAGTACTTC.

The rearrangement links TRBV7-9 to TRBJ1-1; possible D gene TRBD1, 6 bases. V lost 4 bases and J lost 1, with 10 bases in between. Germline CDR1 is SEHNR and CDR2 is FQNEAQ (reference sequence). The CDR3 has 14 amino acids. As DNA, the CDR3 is TGTGCCAGCAGCTCATCAGGGGCGAACACTGAAGCTTTCTTT. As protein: CASSSSGANTEAFF.

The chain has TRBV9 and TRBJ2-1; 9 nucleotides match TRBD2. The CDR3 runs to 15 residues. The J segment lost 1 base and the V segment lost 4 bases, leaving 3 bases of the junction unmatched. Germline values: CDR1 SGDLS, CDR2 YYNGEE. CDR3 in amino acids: CASSTSGLSYNEQFF. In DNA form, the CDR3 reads TGTGCCAGCAGCACTAGCGGGTTGTCCTACAATGAGCAGTTCTTC. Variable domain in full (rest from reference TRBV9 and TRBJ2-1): DSGVTQTPKHLITATGQRVTLRCSPRSGDLSVYWYQQSLDQGLQFLIQYYNGEERAKGNILERFSAQQFPDLHSELNLSSLELGDSALYFCASSTSGLSYNEQFFGPGTRLTVL.

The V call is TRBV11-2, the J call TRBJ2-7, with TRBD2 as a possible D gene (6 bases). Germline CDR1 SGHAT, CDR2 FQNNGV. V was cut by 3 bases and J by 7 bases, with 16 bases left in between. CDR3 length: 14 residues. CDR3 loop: CASSLNAGLGEQYF. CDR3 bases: TGTGCCAGCAGCTTGAATGCGGGGCTTGGGGAGCAGTACTTC.

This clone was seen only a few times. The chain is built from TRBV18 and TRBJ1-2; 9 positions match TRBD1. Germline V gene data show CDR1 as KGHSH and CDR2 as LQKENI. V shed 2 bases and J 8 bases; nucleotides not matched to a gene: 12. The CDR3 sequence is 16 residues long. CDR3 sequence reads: CASSPTGTGKDGGYTF. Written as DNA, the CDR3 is TGTGCCAGCTCACCAACAGGGACAGGGAAAGATGGGGGCTACACCTTC.

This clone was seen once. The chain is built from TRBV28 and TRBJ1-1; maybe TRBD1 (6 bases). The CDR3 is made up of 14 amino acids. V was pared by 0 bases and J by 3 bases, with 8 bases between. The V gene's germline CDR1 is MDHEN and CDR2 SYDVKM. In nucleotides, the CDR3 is TGTGCCAGCAGTTTATGGGGGGCTGACACTGAAGCTTTCTTT. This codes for CASSLWGADTEAFF.

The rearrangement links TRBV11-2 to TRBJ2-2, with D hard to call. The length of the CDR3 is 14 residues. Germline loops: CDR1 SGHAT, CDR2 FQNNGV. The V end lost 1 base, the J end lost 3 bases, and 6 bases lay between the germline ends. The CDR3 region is CASSLVRDTGELFF. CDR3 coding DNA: TGTGCCAGCAGCTTAGTTCGGGACACCGGGGAGCTGTTTTTT.

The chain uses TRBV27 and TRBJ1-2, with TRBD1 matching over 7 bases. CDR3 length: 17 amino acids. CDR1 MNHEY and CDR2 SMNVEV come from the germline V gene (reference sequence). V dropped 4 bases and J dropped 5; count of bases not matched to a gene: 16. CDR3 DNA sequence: TGTGCCAGCAGTTCCGCAAAGTTGGGACAGCATTATTATGGCTACACCTTC. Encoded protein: CASSSAKLGQHYYGYTF.

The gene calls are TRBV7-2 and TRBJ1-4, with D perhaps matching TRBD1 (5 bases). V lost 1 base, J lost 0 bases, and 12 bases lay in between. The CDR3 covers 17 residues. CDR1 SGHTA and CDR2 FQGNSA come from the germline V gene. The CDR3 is CASSLGRTPATNEKLFF. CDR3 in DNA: TGTGCCAGCAGCTTAGGCCGGACACCCGCAACTAATGAAAAACTGTTTTTT.